This TCR beta chain was documented in a study of T-cell memory formation after mild COVID-19 (dated by TCRdb to the early 2020s). Concerning the study at large: TCR sequence clusters from the two donors were found to be largely donor specific. T-cell clones expanding and contracting after mild COVID-19 in a couple of donors were tracked by longitudinal TCRalpha and TCRbeta repertoire sequencing. Two young, previously healthy adult volunteers made up the cohort, one male and one female. The paper as a whole reports these results and caveats: Some responding clones were detected in pre-infection memory, suggesting pre-existing cross-reactive memory T cells joined the SARS-CoV-2 response. Contracting CD4+ clones appeared mostly in the CM and EM memory subsets, whereas CD8+ clones were enriched in EMRA. Only a couple of mild cases were covered in the study, and larger cohorts including severe cases with pre-infection samples were considered necessary. Balanced CD4/CD8 phenotypes were observed for clones contracting from day 15 to 85, whereas a bias towards CD4+ was observed for a second wave of clones expanding from day 15 to 37. The second-wave clones that peaked on day 37 were not confirmed to be SARS-CoV-2 specific.

This clonotype showed up just a few times. Its antigen has not been determined. Base qualities are not provided; no much larger clone lies one nucleotide away. The reads were generated on an Illumina NovaSeq 6000. TCRalpha and TCRbeta cDNA libraries were built by 5'RACE with constant-segment primers, adding sample barcodes and unique molecular identifiers. Trizol reagent was used to extract RNA from every sample. Libraries were amplified in two PCR steps, with a second sample barcode and Illumina TruSeq adapters added in the second step. The libraries were sequenced on an Illumina NovaSeq using 2 x 150 bp paired-end reads. The study's own analysis went as follows. Demultiplexing of reads and collapsing into UMI-guided consensus sequences were performed with migec v1.2.7. Using mixcr v2.1.11, UMI consensuses were aligned to TRA and TRB V and J templates and then assembled into clonotypes. Expanded or contracted clonotypes were those called significant by both edgeR and NoisET, with noise models trained on biological replicates. edgeR calls used a false discovery rate-adjusted p below 0.01 and a log2 fold-change threshold of 1. PCA with hierarchical clustering of max-normalized trajectories of the 1000 most abundant clonotypes was used as exploratory dynamics analysis. The CD4 or CD8 phenotype of responding clones was assigned using the separately sequenced CD4+ and CD8+ repertoires. The public reads were reanalyzed by TCRdb: fastp trimming at Q25, MiXCR alignment, in-frame beta chains only. Entries are consolidated by CDR3 protein sequence, retaining the most common genes and DNA. For this entry, the V and J calls and clone size follow TCRdb and not the study's own pipeline. For this sample there are 200,000 to 250,000 distinct CDR3 sequences; around 26% appear just once. The top ten clones comprise about an eighth of the sample.

Ficoll-Paque density gradient centrifugation was the method used to isolate PBMCs. V lost 1 base and J lost 0 bases; the stretch between them is 7 bases long. CDR1 and CDR2 were assigned from the germline V gene as SNHLY and FYNNEI. The CDR3 sequence holds 15 residues, the cysteine and phenylalanine included. The kept DNA is CDR3 alone, 45 bases in frame from the first base. This receptor chain uses TRBV2 and TRBJ1-5; there is no confident call for the D gene. The sample was PBMCs or a T cell subset sorted from them (not recorded which). The TCR comes from an adult woman who had mild COVID-19 (a few samples of this study predate the infection). The sample titles of this study are shuffled in the database, so cell type and time point are left out; the donor was told from shared clones. The nucleotide sequence reads as follows: TGTGCCAGCAGTGAAGGAGACACTAGCAATCAGCCCCAGCATTTT. Translated, this is CASSEGDTSNQPQHF.